These 18 T cell receptor beta chains were all obtained from the same sample, sequenced in a study of CD8 T cells in Susac syndrome. Reverse transcription of about 0.5 to 1 ug RNA used random hexamers. MiXCR, run by TCRdb on the immunoSEQ multiplex PCR reads, gives a single entry per CDR3 protein. The sample records about 94,000 distinct CDR3 sequences, around 94% being singletons. Source material: CD4+ T cells from PBMCs. The receptors originated from a human donor with Susac syndrome.

This chain uses TRBV18 with TRBJ1-4; D is unresolved. Germline loops: CDR1 KGHSH, CDR2 LQKENI. The V and J ends lost 3 bases and 0 bases respectively, with 5 bases between them. CDR3 length: 14 residues. CDR3 bases: TGTGCCAGCTCACCCCAGGCAACTAATGAAAAACTGTTTTTT. It is translated as CASSPQATNEKLFF.

The chain carries TRBV20-1 and TRBJ2-7; D assignment may be TRBD1 or TRBD2 (5 bases each). This CDR3 contains 14 residues. Germline V gives CDR1 DFQATT, CDR2 SNEGSKA (reference sequence). V dropped 3 bases and J dropped 3 bases, with 15 bases sitting between them. CDR3 loop: CSASDPSGHYEQYF. CDR3 nucleotide sequence: TGCAGTGCTAGTGACCCCTCGGGGCACTACGAGCAGTACTTC.

The J gene is TRBJ2-1, the V gene TRBV13; D gene uncertain. From germline, CDR1 is PRHDT and CDR2 FYEKMQ (reference sequence). CDR3 length: 12 residues. The V gene lost 3 bases and the J gene lost 4 bases, with 4 bases spanning the gap. CDR3 nucleotides: TGTGCCAGCAGCTTTAATTACAATGAGCAGTTCTTC. Translation: CASSFNYNEQFF.

Written as DNA, the CDR3 is TGCAGTGCTATGGTTATGGCAGATACGCAGTATTTT. Protein product: CSAMVMADTQYF. The chain carries TRBV20-1 and TRBJ2-3; D unclear. CDR1 and CDR2 from the germline V gene are DFQATT and SNEGSKA (reference sequence). This CDR3 spans 12 amino acids. V was clipped by 4 bases and J by 4 bases, with 9 bases between them.

The rearrangement links TRBV5-1 to TRBJ2-5; possible D gene TRBD2, 6 bases. CDR1 SGHRS and CDR2 YFSETQ come from the germline V gene. The V end lost 4 bases, the J end lost 0 bases, and 13 bases lay between the germline ends. The CDR3 length is 15 residues. CDR3 sequence: CASSRTITYQETQYF. The DNA for the CDR3 is TGCGCCAGCAGCCGGACTATAACCTACCAAGAGACCCAGTACTTC. Filled out from reference TRBV5-1 and TRBJ2-5, the complete variable domain reads KAGVTQTPRYLIKTRGQQVTLSCSPISGHRSVSWYQQTPGQGLQFLFEYFSETQRNKGNFPGRFSGRQFSNSRSEMNVSTLELGDSALYLCASSRTITYQETQYFGPGTRLLVL.

This chain links TRBV9 with TRBJ2-1, with D perhaps matching TRBD2 (6 bases). Germline-derived CDR1 and CDR2 are SGDLS and YYNGEE. V shed 3 bases and J shed 0 bases, with 16 bases lying between them. The CDR3 contains 17 residues. The CDR3 region is CASSAQRDGSSYNEQFF. The CDR3 DNA reads TGTGCCAGCAGCGCCCAACGGGACGGGAGCTCCTACAATGAGCAGTTCTTC.

The rearrangement joins TRBV7-2 to TRBJ2-2, with TRBD1 as a possible D gene (5 bases). V lost 1 base, J lost 8 bases, and 11 bases lay in between. Germline V gene data show CDR1 as SGHTA and CDR2 as FQGNSA. The CDR3 is 14 residues long. The CDR3 DNA is TGTGCCAGCAGCTTAGACTCAGGGCCGGGGGAGCTGTTTTTT. It yields the protein CASSLDSGPGELFF.

This clonotype appeared a single time. This rearrangement joins TRBV3-1 to TRBJ2-4; a possible D gene is TRBD1 (5 bases). The CDR3 loop spans 12 amino acids. Between the trimmed V and J ends, which lost 6 bases and 7 bases, there was a span of 10 bases. CDR1 and CDR2 (germline): LGHDT, YNNKEL (reference sequence). The CDR3 DNA follows: TGTGCCAGCAGGATTCAGGGCAACATTCAGTACTTC. It encodes CASRIQGNIQYF.

This chain connects TRBV28 to TRBJ2-2; 8 bases are a match to TRBD2. Germline loops: CDR1 MDHEN, CDR2 SYDVKM. With V trimmed by 7 bases and J by 2 bases, 6 bases remained unmatched. The CDR3 contains 15 residues. The CDR3 reads CASKRRGGNTGELFF. CDR3 nucleotide sequence: TGTGCCAGCAAACGCCGGGGGGGTAACACCGGGGAGCTGTTTTTT.

The V gene is TRBV20-1, the J gene TRBJ2-2, with D possibly TRBD1 on 5 matching bases. Trimming cost V 5 bases and J 5 bases, with 21 bases left between them. Per germline, CDR1 DFQATT and CDR2 SNEGSKA (reference sequence). The CDR3 runs 16 residues. CDR3 sequence reads: CSAGPPGRVSTGELFF. The CDR3 DNA reads as TGCAGTGCTGGTCCCCCCGGCAGGGTGTCTACCGGGGAGCTGTTTTTT.

CDR3 bases: TGCAGCGTTGAAGATACAGGGTTTAGAAACGAGCAGTACTTC. Residues: CSVEDTGFRNEQYF. The V call is TRBV29-1, the J call TRBJ2-7, with a weak D call TRBD1 (6 bases). This CDR3 contains 14 residues. The germline V and J ends were trimmed by 0 bases and 5 bases, with 14 bases remaining between them. Germline V gene sequence: CDR1 SQVTM, CDR2 ANQGSEA.

In nucleotides, the CDR3 is TGTGCCACCAGTGACCACCTGGGACAGGGTAGCAATGAGCAGTTCTTC. Translated: CATSDHLGQGSNEQFF. The chain combines TRBV24-1 with TRBJ2-1; 9 bases agree with TRBD1. With 4 bases clipped from V and 6 bases from J, the junction kept 9 bases outside the gene matches. The CDR3 is 16 residues long. CDR1 and CDR2 from the germline V gene are KGHDR and SFDVKD.

This sequence joins TRBV13 and TRBJ2-3; TRBD2 aligns across 10 bases. CDR1 is PRHDT, CDR2 FYEKMQ, per germline (reference sequence). Trimming at V came to 5 bases and at J to 5 bases, leaving 13 bases not matched to a gene. This CDR3 comprises 17 residues. The DNA for the CDR3 is TGTGCCAGCAGCCTGACAAGCGGGGGGGCCCCTGGAGATACGCAGTATTTT. Translated: CASSLTSGGAPGDTQYF.

This chain uses TRBV24-1 with TRBJ2-2; a weak D match, TRBD1 (6 bases). Between the trimmed V and J ends, which lost 4 bases and 6 bases, there was a span of 14 bases. Germline V lookup: CDR1 KGHDR, CDR2 SFDVKD. The CDR3 sequence is 15 residues long. CDR3 DNA sequence: TGTGCCACCAGTGACCCCGGGACAAAATCCGGGGAGCTGTTTTTT. Its protein is CATSDPGTKSGELFF.

The chain uses TRBV5-1 and TRBJ2-7; D may correspond to TRBD1 or TRBD2 (5 bases each). Per the germline V gene, CDR1 is SGHRS and CDR2 is YFSETQ. V was cut by 4 bases and J by 2 bases, with 16 bases left in between. The CDR3 spans 15 residues. The CDR3 loop is CASSPAPGTTYEQYF. The CDR3 bases are TGCGCCAGCAGCCCGGCTCCAGGGACGACCTACGAGCAGTACTTC.

The V and J genes are TRBV6-4 and TRBJ1-2; 8 bases line up with TRBD1. Germline assignment: CDR1 MRHNA and CDR2 SNTAGT. The CDR3 contains 14 residues. V shed 4 bases, J shed 5 bases, and the junction held 6 bases outside the gene matches. This CDR3 is CASSADREGYGYTF. The CDR3 DNA is TGTGCCAGCAGTGCGGACAGGGAAGGGTATGGCTACACCTTC.

J is TRBJ1-1 and V is TRBV5-1; D might be TRBD1 (5 bases). The CDR3 spans 14 residues. Per the germline V gene, CDR1 is SGHRS and CDR2 is YFSETQ. V was cut by 4 bases and J by 1 base, with 11 bases left in between. CDR3 in amino acids: CASSLTVQNTEAFF. The CDR3 DNA sequence: TGCGCCAGCAGCCTGACAGTTCAGAACACTGAAGCTTTCTTT.

This chain joins TRBV4-3 and TRBJ1-2; D gene ambiguous. The CDR3 runs 12 residues. V was pared by 4 bases and J by 1 base, with 4 bases between. The V gene's germline CDR1 is LGHNA and CDR2 YSLEER. In DNA, the CDR3 is TGCGCCAGCAGCCTTGATAACTATGGCTACACCTTC. Translating gives CASSLDNYGYTF.